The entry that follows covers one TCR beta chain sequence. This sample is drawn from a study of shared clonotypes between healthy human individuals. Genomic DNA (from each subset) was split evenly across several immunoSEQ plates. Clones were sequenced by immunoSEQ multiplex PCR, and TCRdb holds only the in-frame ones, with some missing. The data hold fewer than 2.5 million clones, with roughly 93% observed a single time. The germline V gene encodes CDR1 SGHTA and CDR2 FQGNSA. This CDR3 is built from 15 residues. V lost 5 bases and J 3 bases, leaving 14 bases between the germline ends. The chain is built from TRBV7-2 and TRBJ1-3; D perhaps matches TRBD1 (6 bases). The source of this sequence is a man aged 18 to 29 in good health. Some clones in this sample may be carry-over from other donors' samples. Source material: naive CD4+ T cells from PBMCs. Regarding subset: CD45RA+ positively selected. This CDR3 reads CASSPSRGLGNTIYF. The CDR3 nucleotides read TGTGCCAGCAGCCCCAGCCGGGGGCTTGGAAACACCATATATTTT.